This TCR beta chain appears in the sequencing data of a study of blood T cell repertoires in COVID-19 (dated by TCRdb to the early 2020s). For context, the study as a whole: The collaborator samples originated in the United States, Italy and Spain and spanned the acute and convalescent phases of COVID-19. The dataset comprised deeply sampled blood TCRbeta repertoires from subjects exposed to, actively infected with, or recovered from COVID-19. Samples came from the ongoing ImmuneRACE study (first 160 participants) plus 1,254 subjects from 6 global collaborators. Where available, HLA class I and class II types were obtained from metadata supplied by the sample provider rather than from assay-based typing. The repertoires were released in a freely available public database meant as a resource for research on the immune response to SARS-CoV-2. Nearly every sample came with metadata listing a de-identified subject ID, COVID-19 status, age in years and sex. The prospective study material was composed of cDNA or gDNA derived from T cells, B-cell-depleted T cells, or PBMCs.

Whole blood was collected in K2EDTA tubes by collaborating institutions according to the institutions' own protocols. Collaborator samples were shipped for TCRbeta analysis as frozen whole blood, isolated PBMCs, or DNA extracted from either sample type. Of note for this clone: It has no known antigen specificity. It has no much larger one-base neighbor in the sample; base qualities were not kept.

The CDR1 and CDR2 encoded by the germline V gene (reference sequence) are LGHDT and YNNKEL. There are 17 amino acids in the CDR3, from cysteine to phenylalanine inclusive. Of the read, only the CDR3 DNA is kept; its 51 bases are in frame from base 1. V and J are trimmed by 5 bases and 1 base, and the gene matches miss 9 bases of the junction. The research as a whole found: How much clinical and demographic metadata was included differed by source and by participant, and the metadata was provided uncurated.

The immunoSEQ Assay, a bias-controlled multiplex PCR, was used to amplify TCRbeta CDR3 regions from genomic DNA. Turning to the authors' computational methods: Nucleated cell counts per sample were estimated from amplification of reference gene primers within the assay. To quantify the absolute abundance of each unique TCRbeta CDR3 rearrangement, sequence reads were collapsed and filtered. For each sample, productive Simpson clonality was calculated as the square root of Simpson's diversity index across productive rearrangements. As stored in TCRdb, this immuneACCESS dataset retains in-frame rearrangements with V and J assigned. A fraction of the clones does not appear; measured against another copy, unresolved V genes explain less than half of the discrepancy, and the remainder lacks a known reason. V, J and clone size are those of that table, while D and trimming were read from the DNA. This sample gives about 120,000 clones in total; 65% to 90% of them show up just once. The ten largest clonotypes hold approximately 11% of the sample.

The clonotype originates from a man aged 80 or over with acute or convalescent COVID-19. This chain joins TRBV3-1 (or the pseudogene TRBV3-2) to TRBJ2-5; 11 junctional bases match TRBD2. Material for sequencing was peripheral blood. The CDR3 protein is CASSSRGSGRAQETQYF. The DNA reads TGTGCCAGCAGCTCCCGGGGTAGCGGGAGGGCCCAAGAGACCCAGTACTTC.